The rows below give T cell receptor beta chains drawn from one sample of a study. Sequencing was performed with immunoSEQ multiplex PCR; in TCRdb, only in-frame clones are kept and a portion is missing. The table includes tens of thousands of clones, roughly 95% detected once. Material: PBMCs. These receptors all stem from a man between 40 and 49 years old with rheumatoid arthritis. Both conserved end residues are part of each CDR3. The D gene is left open where the match is weak. Clone size, where shown, is once, few, many, or a class for clones that have expanded.

TRBD2	TRBJ2-3	TRBV9	.	CASSVGLAAGDTQYF	TGTGCCAGCAGCGTAGGACTAGCGGCTGGGGATACGCAGTATTTT
TRBD1	TRBJ1-5	TRBV10-3	.	CAISESFQPPDRVGNQPQHF	TGTGCCATCAGTGAGTCTTTTCAGCCCCCGGACAGGGTGGGCAATCAGCCCCAGCATTTT
.	TRBJ1-6	TRBV5-1	once	CASSSGQSLGSPLHF	TGCGCCAGCAGCTCCGGACAGTCTCTCGGTTCACCCCTCCACTTT
.	TRBJ2-3	TRBV29-1	.	CSVGGGPTDTQYF	TGCAGCGTTGGGGGCGGCCCCACAGATACGCAGTATTTT
TRBD1	TRBJ1-5	TRBV6-1	few	CASSAKLGQGNRQPQHF	TGTGCCAGCAGTGCAAAACTGGGACAGGGGAATCGTCAGCCCCAGCATTTT
TRBD1	TRBJ1-3	TRBV3-1/TRBV3-2	.	CASSPHTGTGGRGNTIYF	TGTGCCAGCAGCCCTCACACCGGGACAGGGGGCAGGGGAAACACCATATATTTT
TRBD2	TRBJ2-1	TRBV10-1	.	CASKAGGPQFF	TGCGCCAGCAAAGCGGGAGGGCCCCAGTTCTTC
.	TRBJ2-5	TRBV21-1	.	CASSKATGRGETQYF	TGTGCCAGCAGCAAAGCGACGGGACGCGGCGAGACCCAGTACTTC
.	TRBJ2-7	TRBV6-1	.	CASSDRDTAYEQYF	TGTGCCAGCAGTGACCGGGACACCGCATACGAGCAGTACTTC
.	TRBJ1-6	TRBV19	.	CASSIAQGRWNSPLHF	TGTGCCAGTAGTATAGCGCAGGGGCGTTGGAATTCACCCCTCCACTTT
.	TRBJ1-2	TRBV27	.	CATWDLDGYTF	TGTGCCACGTGGGACCTGGATGGCTACACCTTC
.	TRBJ1-1	TRBV6-5	.	CASKGGSNTEAFF	TGTGCCAGCAAGGGAGGATCAAACACTGAAGCTTTCTTT
TRBD1	TRBJ2-7	TRBV4-1	.	CASSQVWTGPYEQYF	TGCGCCAGCAGCCAAGTGTGGACAGGTCCCTACGAGCAGTACTTC
TRBD2	TRBJ2-1	TRBV5-1	.	CASSLVSGGSYNEQFF	TGCGCCAGCAGCTTGGTTAGCGGGGGTTCATACAATGAGCAGTTCTTC
.	TRBJ1-2	TRBV29-1	.	CSGITENYGYTF	TGCAGCGGCATAACAGAAAACTATGGCTACACCTTC
.	TRBJ2-5	TRBV10-3	.	CAIRKTSEEETQYF	TGTGCCATCAGGAAAACCTCCGAAGAAGAGACCCAGTACTTC
TRBD2	TRBJ2-5	TRBV7-2	.	CASSLNPGGGQETQYF	TGTGCCAGCAGCTTAAATCCGGGAGGAGGGCAAGAGACCCAGTACTTC
.	TRBJ1-2	TRBV6-1	.	CASSATRGGGSYGYTF	TGTGCCAGCAGTGCCACCCGAGGCGGAGGGAGCTATGGCTACACCTTC
.	TRBJ1-5	TRBV19	.	CASTGAINQPQHF	TGTGCCAGTACAGGGGCTATTAATCAGCCCCAGCATTTT
TRBD1	TRBJ1-6	TRBV5-1	.	CASSGTGSGDSPLHF	TGCGCCAGCAGCGGGACAGGGTCCGGGGATTCACCCCTCCACTTT
TRBD2	TRBJ2-1	TRBV15	.	CATSRRTSGISYNEQFF	TGTGCCACCAGCAGAAGGACTAGCGGGATCTCCTACAATGAGCAGTTCTTC
TRBD2	TRBJ2-1	TRBV30	.	CAWSSGRAHNEQFF	TGTGCCTGGAGTAGCGGGAGGGCCCATAATGAGCAGTTCTTC
TRBD1	TRBJ1-4	TRBV28	.	CASSFPVTGALEKLFF	TGTGCCAGCAGTTTTCCTGTGACAGGGGCTTTAGAAAAACTGTTTTTT
TRBD1	TRBJ1-2	TRBV18	few	CASSQLQGADGYTF	TGTGCCAGCTCACAATTACAGGGGGCCGATGGCTACACCTTC
TRBD1	TRBJ1-2	TRBV19	.	CASSIGQGAEYGYTF	TGTGCCAGTAGTATAGGACAGGGGGCAGAATATGGCTACACCTTC
.	TRBJ1-3	TRBV25-1	.	CASSEYSQALIHF	TGTGCCAGCAGTGAATATTCGCAGGCCCTAATTCATTTT
.	TRBJ2-5	TRBV18	.	CASSPPRGSETQYF	TGTGCCAGCTCACCACCGCGGGGATCGGAGACCCAGTACTTC
TRBD2	TRBJ2-5	TRBV12-5	.	CASGLGGGLGETQYF	TGTGCTAGTGGTTTGGGGGGAGGGCTGGGAGAGACCCAGTACTTC
.	TRBJ2-2	TRBV9	.	CASSPRTGNTGELFF	TGTGCCAGCAGCCCTAGGACGGGGAACACCGGGGAGCTGTTTTTT
TRBD1	TRBJ1-1	TRBV20-1	.	CSASSAARQGRSGTEAFF	TGCAGTGCTAGTTCGGCCGCGCGACAGGGAAGGTCCGGCACTGAAGCTTTCTTT
.	TRBJ1-1	TRBV3-1/TRBV3-2	.	CASSQGGTGNTEAFF	TGTGCCAGCAGCCAAGGCGGGACGGGGAACACTGAAGCTTTCTTT
.	TRBJ1-2	TRBV19	.	CASSLGTGGGYTF	TGTGCCAGTAGTTTGGGGACGGGCGGCGGCTACACCTTC
TRBD2	TRBJ2-1	TRBV28	once	CASNPSGGSYNEQFF	TGTGCCAGCAACCCTAGCGGCGGCTCCTACAATGAGCAGTTCTTC
TRBD1	TRBJ2-7	TRBV5-6	.	CASSLTTGVGEQYF	TGTGCCAGCAGTCTAACTACAGGGGTCGGCGAGCAGTACTTC
.	TRBJ1-1	TRBV18	.	CASHPPSTGANTEAFF	TGTGCCAGCCACCCCCCCTCGACAGGCGCGAACACTGAAGCTTTCTTT
.	TRBJ1-5	TRBV19	.	CASDLWGSNQPQHF	TGTGCCAGTGACTTGTGGGGGAGCAATCAGCCCCAGCATTTT
.	TRBJ1-2	TRBV3-1/TRBV3-2	.	CASSHRQGYGYTF	TGTGCCAGCAGCCATCGGCAGGGGTATGGCTACACCTTC
TRBD1	TRBJ1-6	TRBV28	.	CASSFGQGIFTLHF	TGTGCCAGCAGTTTTGGACAGGGGATTTTCACCCTCCACTTT
.	TRBJ1-1	TRBV29-1	.	CSVETRVLGAFF	TGCAGCGTTGAGACCAGGGTTCTCGGGGCTTTCTTT
.	TRBJ1-2	TRBV30	.	CAWSVGRANYGYTF	TGTGCCTGGAGTGTAGGGAGGGCTAACTATGGCTACACCTTC